This T cell receptor beta chain derives from a study of T cells in Graves' hyperthyroidism and ophthalmopathy. The study included ophthalmopathy patients with Clinical Activity Score at least 3, NOSPECS grade at least 4 and duration under 3 months. It was less than 13 ml of fresh peripheral blood that supplied the PBMCs. Note on this clonotype: The antigen is undetermined.

Regions amplified from RNA transcripts were the TCR beta CDR3 regions. When the TCR CDR3 underwent first-round RT-PCR, the HTBI primer set was used. TCRdb fed the multiplex PCR reads into MiXCR, producing one record per CDR3 protein. The sample carries about 640,000 distinct CDR3 sequences, about 14% recorded once. The CDR3 totals 13 residues. V was clipped by 0 bases and J by 9 bases, with 7 bases between them. The V gene's germline CDR1 is SGDLS and CDR2 YYNGEE. Points from the study as a whole: Ophthalmopathy got predicted by the model a median about six months before its onset. In the blood, most expanded thyroid clonotypes above 0.001 appeared as well.

The TCR sequence derives from a woman between 50 and 59 years old with Graves' ophthalmopathy. This sequence joins TRBV9 and TRBJ1-6; D unclear. The sequenced sample consisted of blood. The CDR3 DNA is TGTGCCAGCAGCGTAGGAAGAGCTTCACCCCTCCACTTT. Protein: CASSVGRASPLHF.